This entry describes one T cell receptor (beta chain). Its target is not known. The study drew the donors from its approximately 120-subject validation cohort, separate from the roughly 700-subject first cohort. The data are from a study of cytomegalovirus exposure and HLA in healthy donors. Study conclusions and caveats: The classifier reportedly diagnosed cytomegalovirus status with high specificity and sensitivity.

Generated by immunoSEQ multiplex PCR, the TCRdb table keeps only in-frame clones and is missing some. The table has fewer than 200,000 clones, roughly 86% seen once. This CDR3 region has 15 residues. Per germline, CDR1 MGHRA and CDR2 YSYEKL. V shed 5 bases, J shed 6 bases, and the junction held 12 bases outside the gene matches. The sequenced material came from PBMCs. This clonotype was sampled from a man under 40 in good health and CMV-seropositive. V usage is TRBV4-1 and J usage is TRBJ2-7; TRBD1 matches 8 bases. This chain's CDR3 is CASSSPWTGSGEQYF. The DNA for the CDR3 is TGCGCCAGCAGCTCACCCTGGACAGGGTCGGGCGAGCAGTACTTC.